This TCR beta chain is from a study of T-cell reconstitution after alpha-beta-depleted transplantation in children. Findings and caveats of the study: Surviving recipient T cells and thymic progenitors produced the high day-60 TCRbeta diversity seen in some patients. Reportedly, only several hundred clones from non-depleted graft cells drove alpha-beta T-cell counts at about two months. After one year, T-cell counts and TCRbeta diversity mostly came from new T cells.

With regard to this clonotype: Its antigen is not identified.

Preparation of the TCRbeta library used unique molecular identifiers. TCRdb processed the PCR reads anew with MiXCR; each CDR3 protein has one entry. The data contain some 290,000 distinct CDR3 sequences, roughly 21% of them singletons. This receptor was taken from a male patient between 10 and 17 years old who had a stem cell transplant for acute lymphoblastic leukemia, so the T cells may come from the graft donor. Sequences were derived from PBMCs, mostly from graft donor cells, sampled 180 days after TCRalphabeta/CD19-depleted stem cell transplant.

The DNA for the CDR3 is TGCGCCAGCAGCCCACGCGGACAGGGGGCTACTGGAAACACCATATATTTT. Protein sequence: CASSPRGQGATGNTIYF. The gene calls are TRBV4-1 and TRBJ1-3, with 11 bases lining up with TRBD1. V shed 4 bases, J shed 2 bases, and the junction held 7 bases outside the gene matches. The CDR3 consists of 17 residues. Germline V gene sequence: CDR1 MGHRA, CDR2 YSYEKL.